The sequence of this T cell receptor (beta chain) was determined in a study of monozygotic twins with inflammatory bowel disease. Following a re-call of the 5' RACE reads, TCRdb has one entry per CDR3 protein and lacks DNA. This sample contains 300,000 to 400,000 distinct CDR3 sequences. Comment on this clonotype: The antigen remains undetermined.

This CDR3 contains 14 residues. CDR1 and CDR2 (germline): SGHRS, YFSETQ. Study findings and constraints: Subtypes among T cells remained indistinguishable.

The genes are TRBV5-1 and TRBJ2-2. The origin of this receptor is a human donor with ulcerative colitis or Crohn's disease, or a healthy co-twin of an affected twin (not recorded which). The sample consisted of blood. The CDR3 protein is CASSLQATAGELFF.